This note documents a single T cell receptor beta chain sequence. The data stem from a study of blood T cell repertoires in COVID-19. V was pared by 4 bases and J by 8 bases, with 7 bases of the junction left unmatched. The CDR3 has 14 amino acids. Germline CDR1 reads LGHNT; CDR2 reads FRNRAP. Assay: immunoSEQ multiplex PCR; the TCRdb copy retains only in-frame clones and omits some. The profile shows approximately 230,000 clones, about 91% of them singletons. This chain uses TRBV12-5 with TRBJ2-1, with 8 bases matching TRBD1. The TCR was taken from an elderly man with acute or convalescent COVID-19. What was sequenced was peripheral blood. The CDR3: CASGWTGQGDEQFF. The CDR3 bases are TGTGCTAGTGGTTGGACTGGACAGGGTGATGAGCAGTTCTTC. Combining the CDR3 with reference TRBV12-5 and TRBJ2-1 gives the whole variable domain DARVTQTPRHKVTEMGQEVTMRCQPILGHNTVFWYRQTMMQGLELLAYFRNRAPLDDSGMPKDRFSAEMPDATLATLKIQPSEPRDSAVYFCASGWTGQGDEQFFGPGTRLTVL.